This entry features one T cell receptor beta chain sequence. Its target is not known. This specimen belongs to a study of cytomegalovirus exposure and HLA in healthy donors. Regarding the study as a whole: The investigators catalogued under 200 TCR beta chains as cytomegalovirus-associated.

With 2 bases clipped from V and 2 bases from J, the junction kept 13 bases outside the gene matches. The CDR3 is made up of 18 amino acids. The V gene's germline CDR1 is SGHRS and CDR2 YFSETQ. The PCR made use of 60 Vbeta and 13 Jbeta primers. As originally analysed: A later analysis counted about 80 million unique TCR beta chains, around 10 million shared. Sequencing used immunoSEQ multiplex PCR; TCRdb keeps in-frame clones, though not all of them. Clonal size and the V and J genes are those of that table, whereas D and trimming came from the DNA. The table lists fewer than 200,000 clones, around 84% of them singletons, with about 3% in the top ten. When sampled, the donors appeared nominally healthy, though they likely had unrecorded immune exposures.

The source of this sequence is a man aged 40-55 years in good health and CMV-seropositive. This chain uses TRBV5-1 with TRBJ2-5, with TRBD2 matching over 9 bases. Sequenced material: PBMCs. CDR3: CASSFQASGMGLQETQYF. The CDR3 DNA is TGCGCCAGCAGCTTTCAGGCTAGCGGGATGGGGCTACAAGAGACCCAGTACTTC.